The 7 T cell receptor beta chains below all came from one sample that was sequenced in a study of T cell responses to AZD1222 COVID-19 vaccine. Assay: immunoSEQ multiplex PCR; the TCRdb copy retains only in-frame clones and omits some. The table records about 88,000 clones, around 90% of them present only once. The sample in question was peripheral blood, obtained on day 0 of AZD1222 vaccination. Receptor source: an adult in good health.

This chain joins TRBV7-2 and TRBJ1-2; D perhaps matches TRBD1 (6 bases). CDR1 is SGHTA and CDR2 is FQGNSA in the germline V gene. The CDR3 totals 15 residues. V lost 0 bases and J lost 3, with 11 bases in between. CDR3 nucleotide sequence: TGTGCCAGCAGCTTAGCGCTGGACAGACACTATGGCTACACCTTC. It codes for CASSLALDRHYGYTF.

This chain uses TRBV2 with TRBJ2-1; D is possibly TRBD1 (6 bases). CDR1 SNHLY and CDR2 FYNNEI come from the germline V gene. The CDR3 runs to 14 residues. V was cut by 5 bases and J by 8 bases, with 16 bases left in between. The CDR3 region is CASSRPTGLHEQFF. The CDR3 DNA sequence: TGTGCCAGCAGTCGTCCTACAGGGTTACATGAGCAGTTCTTC.

This clone was observed a handful of times. The chain has TRBV29-1 and TRBJ2-5, with TRBD2 matching over 7 bases. This CDR3 is built from 12 residues. Trimming removed 5 bases from V and 6 bases from J; junction bases left unmatched: 6. Germline-derived CDR1 and CDR2 are SQVTM and ANQGSEA. The DNA of the CDR3 is TGCAGCGTTTCTCGGGAGGCACAGACCCAGTACTTC. Amino acids: CSVSREAQTQYF.

The J gene is TRBJ2-5, the V gene TRBV5-1, with D possibly TRBD1 on 5 matching bases. V was clipped by 4 bases and J by 5 bases, with 12 bases between them. The CDR3 runs 13 residues. In germline, CDR1 is SGHRS, CDR2 YFSETQ. The CDR3 region is CASSPQGGETQYF. The CDR3 DNA reads as TGCGCCAGCAGCCCGCAGGGTGGGGAGACCCAGTACTTC.

The chain combines TRBV2 with TRBJ1-4, with a weak D call TRBD1 (6 bases). There are 14 residues in the CDR3. V lost 6 bases to trimming and J lost 8 bases, with 16 bases between them. The germline CDR1 and CDR2 sequences are SNHLY and FYNNEI. CDR3 amino acids: CASRATGLREKLFF. The CDR3, as DNA: TGTGCCAGCAGGGCCACAGGGCTTAGGGAAAAACTGTTTTTT.

This chain uses TRBV11-1 with TRBJ1-2; D not resolved. Trimming took off 1 base at V and 3 bases at J, with 6 bases between the two ends. This CDR3 comprises 13 residues. Germline V CDR1 and CDR2: SGHAT, FQDESV (reference sequence). The CDR3 nucleotides read TGTGCCAGCAGCTTAGTTGGGGACTATGGCTACACCTTC. Translation gives CASSLVGDYGYTF.

This chain links TRBV18 with TRBJ1-5; TRBD1 is a possible D gene (5 bases). The CDR3 consists of 16 residues. Deletions cut 2 bases from V and 5 bases from J, with 16 bases between. Germline CDR1 KGHSH, CDR2 LQKENI. This CDR3 reads CASSPILRGSDQPQHF. CDR3 coding DNA: TGTGCCAGCTCACCAATTCTACGGGGGTCGGATCAGCCCCAGCATTTT.